This T cell receptor beta chain was sequenced during a study of post-analysis software for immune sequencing data. Turning to the study itself: Disease trajectories encompassed relapsing-remitting, secondary progressive and progressive-relapsing multiple sclerosis.

This clonotype was counted once. Its antigen is still unknown. Whole-study findings and limits: In patients, TRBV5-6, TRBV5-1 and TRBV20-1 belonged to several TRBV segments found more frequently than in controls.

Unique-molecular-identifier-tagged TCR beta cDNA libraries were used. There were about 1 to 10 million T cells, and 450,000 to 550,000 cDNA molecules came from them. TCRdb processed the PCR reads anew with MiXCR; each CDR3 protein has one entry. The sample includes roughly 580,000 distinct CDR3 sequences, around 40% of them seen just once. CDR1 is MDHEN, CDR2 SYDVKM, per germline. V was shortened by 3 bases and J by 7 bases, with 16 bases between the two germline ends. The CDR3 consists of 15 residues. This clonotype was obtained from a girl aged 5-17 years with multiple sclerosis. This rearrangement joins TRBV28 to TRBJ2-1, with TRBD2 as a possible D gene (5 bases). The specimen sequenced was blood. CDR3 residues: CASSFSSRPGNEQFF. The CDR3 DNA follows: TGTGCCAGCAGTTTCTCTAGCCGGCCGGGTAATGAGCAGTTCTTC. Full variable domain (remainder filled in from reference TRBV28 and TRBJ2-1): DVKVTQSSRYLVKRTGEKVFLECVQDMDHENMFWYRQDPGLGLRLIYFSYDVKMKEKGDIPEGYSVSREKKERFSLILESASTNQTSMYLCASSFSSRPGNEQFFGPGTRLTVL.